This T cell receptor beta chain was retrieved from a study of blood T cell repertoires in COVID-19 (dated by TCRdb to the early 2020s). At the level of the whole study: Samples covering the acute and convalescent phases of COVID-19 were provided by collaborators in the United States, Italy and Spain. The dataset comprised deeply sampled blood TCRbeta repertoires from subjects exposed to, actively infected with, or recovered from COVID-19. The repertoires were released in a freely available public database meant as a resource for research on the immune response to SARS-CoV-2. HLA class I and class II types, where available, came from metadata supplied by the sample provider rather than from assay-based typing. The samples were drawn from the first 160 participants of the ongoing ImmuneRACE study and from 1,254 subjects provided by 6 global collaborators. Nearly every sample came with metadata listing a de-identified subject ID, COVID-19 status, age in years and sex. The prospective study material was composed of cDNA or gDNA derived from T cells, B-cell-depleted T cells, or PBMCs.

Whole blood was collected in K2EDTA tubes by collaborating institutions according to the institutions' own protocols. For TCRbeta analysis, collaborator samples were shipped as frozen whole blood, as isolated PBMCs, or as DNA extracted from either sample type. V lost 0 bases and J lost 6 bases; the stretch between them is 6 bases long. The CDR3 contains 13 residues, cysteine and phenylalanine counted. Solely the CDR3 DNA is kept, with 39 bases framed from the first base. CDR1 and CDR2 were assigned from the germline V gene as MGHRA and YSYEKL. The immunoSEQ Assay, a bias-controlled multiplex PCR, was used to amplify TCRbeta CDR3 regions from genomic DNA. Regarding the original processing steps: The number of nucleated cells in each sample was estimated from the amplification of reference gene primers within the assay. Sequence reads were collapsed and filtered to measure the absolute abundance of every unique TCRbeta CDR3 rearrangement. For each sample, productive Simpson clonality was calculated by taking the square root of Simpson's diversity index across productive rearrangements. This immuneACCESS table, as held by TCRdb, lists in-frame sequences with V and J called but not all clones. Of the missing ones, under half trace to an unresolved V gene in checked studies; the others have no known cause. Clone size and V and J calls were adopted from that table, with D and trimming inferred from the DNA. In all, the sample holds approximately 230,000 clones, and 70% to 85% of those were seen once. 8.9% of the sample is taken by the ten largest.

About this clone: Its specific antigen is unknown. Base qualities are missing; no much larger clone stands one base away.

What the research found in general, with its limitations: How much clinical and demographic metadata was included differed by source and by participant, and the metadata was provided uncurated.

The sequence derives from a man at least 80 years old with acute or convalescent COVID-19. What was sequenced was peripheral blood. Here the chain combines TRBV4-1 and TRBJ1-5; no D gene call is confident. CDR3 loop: CASSQDSSQPQHF. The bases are TGCGCCAGCAGCCAAGATAGCTCTCAGCCCCAGCATTTT.